This T cell receptor (beta chain) was found in a study of PD-1 blockade in classical Hodgkin lymphoma. Study-wide context: Patients were infused with nivolumab 3 mg/kg every 2 weeks. Points from the study as a whole: Unlike CD8+ TCR diversity, which did not rise significantly by C4D1, CD4+ TCR diversity did. Complete responders matched newly diagnosed patients in baseline diversity.

Profiled with immunoSEQ multiplex PCR; TCRdb holds only in-frame clones, not every one. The sample contains about 97,000 clones, 75% to 90% of which appear only once. Relapses following autologous stem cell transplantation were seen in all patients, with brentuximab vedotin exposure varying. To note about this clone: Its antigen is as yet unknown.

There are 16 residues in the CDR3. The V end lost 0 bases, the J end lost 3 bases, and 13 bases lay between the germline ends. Per germline, CDR1 SGHRS and CDR2 YFSETQ. The gene calls are TRBV5-1 and TRBJ2-1; no clear D gene. Sequencing was performed on peripheral blood mononuclear cells (PBMCs), taken at baseline. The origin of this receptor is a human donor with classical Hodgkin lymphoma. Written as DNA, the CDR3 is TGCGCCAGCAGCTTGGATCGACCTGGCGACTACAATGAGCAGTTCTTC. This gives the protein CASSLDRPGDYNEQFF.